Presented here are 5 T cell receptor beta chains from one specimen sequenced in a study of beta chain features in type 1 diabetes. Study results and limitations: Shorter TCRB CDR3s, moderately but significantly so, were found in Type 1 diabetes patients in all four CD4+ subsets.

Which antigens these TCRs recognize remains unknown. Expressed TCRB transcripts were sequenced, since all the RNA that had been isolated was reverse transcribed. Produced via immunoSEQ multiplex PCR; TCRdb's table is partial and in-frame only. The profile covers fewer than 450,000 clones, with 13% appearing a single time and about 0.016% taken by the ten largest. What was sequenced was naive CD4+ T cells from blood. Every receptor here comes from a woman aged 18-29 years with type 1 diabetes.

The chain links TRBV7-9 to TRBJ2-2, with 8 bases identical to TRBD1. Germline loops: CDR1 SEHNR, CDR2 FQNEAQ (reference sequence). The CDR3 covers 15 residues. Trimming cost V 3 bases and J 3 bases; bases outside gene matches: 3. CDR3 nucleotide sequence: TGTGCCAGCAGCTTCAGGGGGCAAGACACCGGGGAGCTGTTTTTT. It is translated as CASSFRGQDTGELFF.

J is TRBJ2-7 and V is TRBV6-5; 7 bases agree with TRBD2. This CDR3 comprises 15 residues. V trimming: 0 bases; J trimming: 1 base; junction bases outside the gene matches: 3. Germline lookup yields CDR1 MNHEY and CDR2 SVGAGI. The CDR3, as DNA: TGTGCCAGCAGTTACTCTAGGGGAGGGTCCTACGAGCAGTACGTC. Protein: CASSYSRGGSYEQYV.

CDR3 bases: TGTGCCAGCAGCTTACTCCCGGGCGGCGGGTACACAGATACGCAGTATTTT. Its translation is CASSLLPGGGYTDTQYF. This chain connects TRBV7-2 to TRBJ2-3; TRBD2 is a possible D gene (5 bases). With 2 bases removed from V and 2 bases from J, the gap between germline ends came to 17 bases. CDR1 SGHTA and CDR2 FQGNSA come from the germline V gene. The CDR3 loop spans 17 amino acids. Complete variable domain (other parts from reference TRBV7-2 and TRBJ2-3): GAGVSQSPSNKVTEKGKDVELRCDPISGHTALYWYRQSLGQGLEFLIYFQGNSAPDKSGLPSDRFSAERTGGSVSTLTIQRTQQEDSAVYLCASSLLPGGGYTDTQYFGPGTRLTVL.

This clone was counted between two and nine times. V is TRBV7-9 and J is TRBJ2-7, with D possibly matching TRBD1 (6 bases). CDR3 size: 13 residues. CDR1 is SEHNR and CDR2 is FQNEAQ in the germline V gene (reference sequence). The germline V and J ends were trimmed by 5 bases and 1 base, with 9 bases remaining between them. In nucleotides, the CDR3 is TGTGCCAGCAGCGGGGGCCTTTCCTACGAGCAGTACGTC. This gives the protein CASSGGLSYEQYV.

J is TRBJ2-1 and V is TRBV5-4, with TRBD2 as a possible D gene (5 bases). The V gene lost 4 bases and the J gene lost 4 bases, with 12 bases spanning the gap. Germline CDR1 SGHNT, CDR2 YYREEE (reference sequence). The CDR3 is 14 amino acids. The CDR3 is CASSPRTLYNEQFF. The CDR3 nucleotides read TGTGCCAGCAGCCCCCGGACTCTTTACAATGAGCAGTTCTTC.